The 9 T cell receptor beta chains below were found in one sample sequenced in a study of OX40 agonist ivuxolimab in advanced cancers. Assay used: immunoSEQ multiplex PCR; TCRdb lists only in-frame clones, some missing. The repertoire includes 55,000 to 65,000 clones, approximately 90% of them detected once, and 15% to 20% sits in the top ten. Sequenced material: CD4+ or CD8+ T cells sorted from blood, taken in a trial of the OX40 agonist ivuxolimab. All receptors derive from an adult with an advanced solid tumor such as melanoma, head and neck, liver or kidney cancer.

V is TRBV5-4 and J is TRBJ2-7; D possibly corresponds to TRBD1 (6 bases). CDR1 and CDR2 (germline): SGHNT, YYREEE (reference sequence). This CDR3 comprises 16 residues. The ends were cut back, 4 bases at V and 3 bases at J, with 20 bases in the middle. CDR3 DNA sequence: TGTGCCAGCAGCGTAGGGACGGGCCAAGGGGGCTACGAGCAGTACTTC. The encoded protein is CASSVGTGQGGYEQYF.

The J gene is TRBJ2-7, the V gene TRBV7-9; 11 nucleotides align to TRBD2. The CDR3 length is 15 residues. The V gene end was trimmed by 5 bases and the J gene end by 6 bases; junction bases not matched to a gene: 9. CDR1 SEHNR and CDR2 FQNEAQ come from the germline V gene (reference sequence). CDR3 nucleotide sequence: TGTGCCAGCAGCGCGCTTCTAGCGGGGGGTGTCGAGCAGTACTTC. Translated, it gives CASSALLAGGVEQYF.

V gene TRBV7-8 combines with J gene TRBJ2-3; D possibly corresponds to TRBD2 (6 bases). The germline V and J ends were trimmed by 3 bases and 2 bases, with 15 bases remaining between them. Germline CDR1 is SGHVS and CDR2 is FQNEAQ. The CDR3 runs 16 residues. The CDR3 bases are TGTGCCAGCAGCTTTCCTAGGGACTTCCCCACAGATACGCAGTATTTT. It encodes CASSFPRDFPTDTQYF.

The V gene is TRBV9, the J gene TRBJ2-1; D gene ambiguous. CDR3 length: 15 amino acids. Trimming removed 0 bases from V and 9 bases from J, with 16 bases in between. The germline gives CDR1 SGDLS, CDR2 YYNGEE. The CDR3 sequence: CASSVEEAFWGEQFF. Here the CDR3 DNA reads TGTGCCAGCAGCGTAGAAGAGGCTTTCTGGGGTGAGCAGTTCTTC.

The chain carries TRBV7-6 and TRBJ2-1, with a possible D match to TRBD2 (5 bases). Germline loops: CDR1 SGHVS, CDR2 FNYEAQ. CDR3 length: 15 amino acids. V was trimmed by 5 bases and J by 2 bases, leaving 13 bases between them. The CDR3 DNA reads TGTGCCAGCAGCCTGACTACATCAACCTACAATGAGCAGTTCTTC. Its protein product is CASSLTTSTYNEQFF.

This chain links TRBV6-1 with TRBJ2-7; D is unresolved. V gave up 3 bases and J gave up 3 bases, with 9 bases separating them. CDR3 length: 13 residues. Germline CDR1 and CDR2: MNHNS and SASEGT. The CDR3 sequence: CASSEGPHYEQYF. The CDR3 DNA reads TGTGCCAGCAGTGAGGGTCCTCACTACGAGCAGTACTTC.

The chain joins TRBV4-1 to TRBJ2-1; D gene uncertain. Trimming removed 0 bases from V and 1 base from J, with 7 bases in between. The CDR3 has 15 amino acids. Germline V gives CDR1 MGHRA, CDR2 YSYEKL. In nucleotides, the CDR3 is TGCGCCAGCAGCCAAGATTGGGCATCCTACAATGAGCAGTTCTTC. Amino acids: CASSQDWASYNEQFF.

V gene TRBV27 combines with J gene TRBJ1-2; D perhaps matches TRBD1 (6 bases). Germline CDR1 is MNHEY and CDR2 is SMNVEV (reference sequence). Between the trimmed V and J ends, which lost 0 bases and 4 bases, there was a span of 6 bases. The CDR3 consists of 13 residues. The CDR3 region is CASSLSTGYGYTF. The CDR3 region has the DNA TGTGCCAGCAGTTTATCGACAGGCTATGGCTACACCTTC.

CDR3 sequence (DNA): TGTGCCAGCAGTGACGTCGTATTACAGGGACACTATGGCTACACCTTC. This codes for CASSDVVLQGHYGYTF. The chain employs TRBV6-4 and TRBJ1-2, with D perhaps matching TRBD1 (6 bases). The germline V and J ends were trimmed by 2 bases and 3 bases, with 16 bases remaining between them. CDR1 is MRHNA and CDR2 is SNTAGT in the germline V gene. The CDR3 sequence is 16 residues long.